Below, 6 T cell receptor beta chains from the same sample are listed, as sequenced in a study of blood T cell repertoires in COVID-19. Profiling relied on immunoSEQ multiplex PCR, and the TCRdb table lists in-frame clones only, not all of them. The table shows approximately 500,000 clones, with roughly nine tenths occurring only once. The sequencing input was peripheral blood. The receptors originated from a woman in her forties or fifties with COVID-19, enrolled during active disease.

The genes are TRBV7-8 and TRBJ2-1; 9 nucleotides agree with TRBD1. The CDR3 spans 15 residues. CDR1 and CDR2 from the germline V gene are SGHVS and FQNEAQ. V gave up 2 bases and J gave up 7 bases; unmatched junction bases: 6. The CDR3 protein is CASSLLGQGRNEQFF. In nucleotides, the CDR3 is TGTGCCAGCAGCTTATTGGGACAGGGCAGGAATGAGCAGTTCTTC.

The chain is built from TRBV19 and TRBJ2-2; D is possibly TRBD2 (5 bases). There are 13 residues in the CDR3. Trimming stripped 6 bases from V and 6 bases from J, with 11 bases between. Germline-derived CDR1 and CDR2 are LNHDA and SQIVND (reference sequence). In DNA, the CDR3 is TGTGCCAGTAGCCTCCTGGAGGCCGGGGAGCTGTTTTTT. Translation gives CASSLLEAGELFF.

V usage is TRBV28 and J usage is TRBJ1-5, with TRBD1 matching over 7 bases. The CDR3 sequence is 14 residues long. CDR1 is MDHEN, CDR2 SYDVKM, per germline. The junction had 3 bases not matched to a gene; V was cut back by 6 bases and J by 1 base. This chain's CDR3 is CASRGTASNQPQHF. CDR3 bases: TGTGCCAGCAGGGGGACAGCCAGCAATCAGCCCCAGCATTTT.

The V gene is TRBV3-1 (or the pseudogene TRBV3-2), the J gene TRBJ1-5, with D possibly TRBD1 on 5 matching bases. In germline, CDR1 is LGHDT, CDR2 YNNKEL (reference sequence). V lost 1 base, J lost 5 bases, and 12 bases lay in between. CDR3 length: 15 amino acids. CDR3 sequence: CASSQAGQGYQPQHF. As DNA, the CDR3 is TGTGCCAGCAGCCAAGCTGGGCAGGGCTATCAGCCCCAGCATTTT.

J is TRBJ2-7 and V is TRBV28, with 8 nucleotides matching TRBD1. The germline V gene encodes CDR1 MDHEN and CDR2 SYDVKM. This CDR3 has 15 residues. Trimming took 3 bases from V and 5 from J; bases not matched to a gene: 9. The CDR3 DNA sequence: TGTGCCAGCAGTTTGGTAGAGACAGGGGCGGACGAGCAGTACTTC. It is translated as CASSLVETGADEQYF. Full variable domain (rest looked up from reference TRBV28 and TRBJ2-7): DVKVTQSSRYLVKRTGEKVFLECVQDMDHENMFWYRQDPGLGLRLIYFSYDVKMKEKGDIPEGYSVSREKKERFSLILESASTNQTSMYLCASSLVETGADEQYFGPGTRLTVT.

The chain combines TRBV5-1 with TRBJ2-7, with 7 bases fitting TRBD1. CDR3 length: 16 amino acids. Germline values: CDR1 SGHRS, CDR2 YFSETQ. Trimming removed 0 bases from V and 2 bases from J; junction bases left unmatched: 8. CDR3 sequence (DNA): TGCGCCAGCAGCTTGGGGGGGACAGTCTCTGCCTACGAGCAGTACTTC. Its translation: CASSLGGTVSAYEQYF.